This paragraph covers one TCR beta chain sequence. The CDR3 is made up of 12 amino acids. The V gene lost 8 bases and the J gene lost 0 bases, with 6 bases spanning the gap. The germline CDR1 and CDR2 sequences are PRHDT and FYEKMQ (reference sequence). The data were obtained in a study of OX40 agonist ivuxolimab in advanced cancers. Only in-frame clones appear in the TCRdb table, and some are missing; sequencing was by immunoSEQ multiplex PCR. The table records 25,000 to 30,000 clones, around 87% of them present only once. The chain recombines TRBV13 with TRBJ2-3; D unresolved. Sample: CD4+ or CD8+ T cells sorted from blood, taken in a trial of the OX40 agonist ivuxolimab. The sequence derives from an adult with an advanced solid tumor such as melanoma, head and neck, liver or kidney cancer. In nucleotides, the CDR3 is TGTGCCAGCCGAACTAGCACAGATACGCAGTATTTT. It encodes CASRTSTDTQYF.